This T cell receptor beta chain comes out of a study of shared clonotypes between healthy human individuals. About the study: The donors, a couple of women and a few men, were aged 18 to 49.

Germline V gene data show CDR1 as SGHAT and CDR2 as FQNNGV. The CDR3 is 14 amino acids. The V segment lost 5 bases and the J segment 13 bases; nucleotides outside the gene matches: 7. This table comes from immunoSEQ multiplex PCR, and its TCRdb copy is limited to in-frame clones, with some not included. The table shows about 680,000 clones, with less than 80% occurring only once. The receptor was derived from a woman younger than 45 in good health. The chain is built from TRBV11-2 and TRBJ2-2, with 13 bases aligning to TRBD2. Sequenced input: memory CD4+ T cells sorted from blood. The subset was: CD45RA-negative fraction. The CDR3 DNA reads TGTGCCAGCAGCCGAGGGACTAGCGGGAATCGGCTGTTTTTT. It is translated as CASSRGTSGNRLFF. Supplemented by reference TRBV11-2 and TRBJ2-2, the full variable domain reads EAGVAQSPRYKIIEKRQSVAFWCNPISGHATLYWYQQILGQGPKLLIQFQNNGVVDDSQLPKDRFSAERLKGVDSTLKIQPAKLEDSAVYLCASSRGTSGNRLFFGEGSRLTVL.